Listed below are T cell receptor beta chains from one sample, sequenced in a study of cytomegalovirus exposure and HLA in healthy donors. Libraries were prepared by immunoSEQ multiplex PCR; TCRdb keeps only in-frame clonotypes and omits some of them. The sample holds more than 110,000 clones, around 72% seen once. Sequenced input: PBMCs. The source of these receptors is a woman between 40 and 50 years old in good health and CMV-seronegative. Both conserved end residues are part of each CDR3. The D gene is left open where the match is weak. Some rows have no size entry. The others give once, few or many, or a class for an expanded clone.

D gene	clone size	J gene	V gene	CDR3 DNA	CDR3 protein
TRBD2	NA	TRBJ2-5	TRBV2	TGTGCCAGCCCACTAGCGGGGGTATCCTCGGCGGAGACCCAGTACTTC	CASPLAGVSSAETQYF
NA	once	TRBJ2-7	TRBV6-1	TGTGCCAGCAGTGAGTCGTGGGAGTTGTTCTTGGGCGAGCAGTACTTC	CASSESWELFLGEQYF
TRBD1	NA	TRBJ1-2	TRBV4-1	TGCGCCAGCAGCTCAAGCCCAGGGGGCGCCGACTATGGCTACACCTTC	CASSSSPGGADYGYTF
TRBD2	NA	TRBJ2-5	TRBV7-2	TGTGCCAGCAGCAAACTGGGGGCTAGCGGGGGCCAAGAGACCCAGTACTTC	CASSKLGASGGQETQYF
NA	NA	TRBJ1-1	TRBV2	TGTGCCAGCTTAGGGGGTGGTATCACTGAAGCTTTCTTT	CASLGGGITEAFF
TRBD1	NA	TRBJ1-1	TRBV5-1	TGCGCCAGCAGCTGGGACAGGGCTGGCACTGAAGCTTTCTTT	CASSWDRAGTEAFF
NA	NA	TRBJ2-2	TRBV9	TGTGCCAGCAGCGGGGGGACAACGAACACCGGGGAGCTGTTTTTT	CASSGGTTNTGELFF
TRBD1	NA	TRBJ1-6	TRBV6-5	TGTGCCAGCAGTCCTAGACAGGGAGTCGGGTCACCCCTCCACTTT	CASSPRQGVGSPLHF
TRBD2	NA	TRBJ2-3	TRBV15	TGTGCCACCGCGCGGGGGGAAGCGGGGCAAAACACAGATACGCAGTATTTT	CATARGEAGQNTDTQYF
TRBD1	NA	TRBJ1-1	TRBV15	TGTGCCACCAGCGGGGGGACGCGCGCAGGGGGCACTGAAGCTTTCTTT	CATSGGTRAGGTEAFF
NA	NA	TRBJ2-7	TRBV6-6	TGTGCCAGCAGTTACTCGGCCTCCAGCTACGAGCAGTACTTC	CASSYSASSYEQYF
NA	once	TRBJ1-4	TRBV28	TGTGCCAGCAGTTTATGGGACAGAACAACTAATGAAAAACTGTTTTTT	CASSLWDRTTNEKLFF
NA	NA	TRBJ2-5	TRBV18	TGTGCCAGCTCACCCTCCTCCCCGGGGACCCAGTACTTC	CASSPSSPGTQYF
NA	NA	TRBJ2-7	TRBV6-6	TGTGCCAGCAGGATGGGGGGGCGACCCTACGAGCAGTACTTC	CASRMGGRPYEQYF
NA	NA	TRBJ2-7	TRBV27	TGTGCCAGCGCCGCGGCGGGTATTAGCTCCTACGAGCAGTACTTC	CASAAAGISSYEQYF
TRBD2	NA	TRBJ2-2	TRBV7-9	TGTGCCAGCAGCCGCGTTAGCGGGGGGGCCACCGGGGAGCTGTTTTTT	CASSRVSGGATGELFF
NA	NA	TRBJ1-2	TRBV28	TGTGCCAGCAGTCAAAACCCGGGAGGGCGAGGCTACACCTTC	CASSQNPGGRGYTF
NA	NA	TRBJ2-3	TRBV7-9	TGTTCCAGCAGCTTAGGCTTGCGGAGAGGTGCGGCAGATACGCAGTATTTT	CSSSLGLRRGAADTQYF
TRBD1	NA	TRBJ1-2	TRBV18	TGTGCCAGCTCACCGGGACAGGGGTTGGACTATGGCTACACCTTC	CASSPGQGLDYGYTF
TRBD2	NA	TRBJ2-1	TRBV19	TGTGCCAGTACCAGGGAGGGAAGGGACAATGAGCAGTTCTTC	CASTREGRDNEQFF
NA	few	TRBJ1-2	TRBV5-1	TGCGCCAGCAGCTTGGATTCCCGGGGTCCTGGCTACACCTTC	CASSLDSRGPGYTF
NA	NA	TRBJ2-7	TRBV5-4	TGTGCCAGCAGCTTCCAGGGGAAAAGCTCCTACGAGCAGTACTTC	CASSFQGKSSYEQYF
NA	NA	TRBJ1-6	TRBV28	TGTGCCAGCAGCGGGGGGTGGCCCTCCTATAATTCACCCCTCCACTTT	CASSGGWPSYNSPLHF
NA	NA	TRBJ1-2	TRBV28	TGTGCCAGCAGTTTAGGTCGTGTAGGGGTTAACTATGGCTACACCTTC	CASSLGRVGVNYGYTF
NA	NA	TRBJ2-2	TRBV14	TGTGCCAGCAGCCAAGATTGGCTAGCCCCTCCAACCGGGGAGCTGTTTTTT	CASSQDWLAPPTGELFF